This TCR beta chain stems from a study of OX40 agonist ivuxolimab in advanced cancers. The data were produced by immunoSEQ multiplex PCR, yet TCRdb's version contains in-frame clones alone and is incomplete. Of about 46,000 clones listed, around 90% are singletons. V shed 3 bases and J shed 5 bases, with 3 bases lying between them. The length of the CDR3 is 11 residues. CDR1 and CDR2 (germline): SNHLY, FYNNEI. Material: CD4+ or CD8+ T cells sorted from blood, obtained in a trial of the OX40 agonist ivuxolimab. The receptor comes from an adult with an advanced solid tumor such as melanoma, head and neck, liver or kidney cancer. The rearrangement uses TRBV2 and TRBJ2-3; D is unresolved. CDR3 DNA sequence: TGTGCCAGCAGTGAGAAAGATACGCAGTATTTT. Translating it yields CASSEKDTQYF. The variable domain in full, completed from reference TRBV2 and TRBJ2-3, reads EPEVTQTPSHQVTQMGQEVILRCVPISNHLYFYWYRQILGQKVEFLVSFYNNEISEKSEIFDDQFSVERPDGSNFTLKIRSTKLEDSAMYFCASSEKDTQYFGPGTRLTVL.